These T cell receptor beta chains were read from a single sample in a study of beta chain features in type 1 diabetes. Generated by immunoSEQ multiplex PCR, the TCRdb table keeps only in-frame clones and is missing some. There are about 410,000 clones in the sample; over 11% occur only once, and less than 0.04% lies in the top ten. Sequencing input: naive CD4+ T cells from blood. These TCRs come from a man younger than 45 in good health. CDR3s include the opening cysteine and the closing phenylalanine or tryptophan. Fields, in order: V gene, D gene, J gene, clone size, CDR3 DNA, CDR3 protein. D genes are given only for firm matches. Clone size is shown for a subset of rows, as once, few, many or a class of expanded clone.

V: TRBV5-1; D: TRBD1; J: TRBJ2-3; size: few; DNA: TGCGCCAGCCAGAGGGGACAGGATCTTCGCACAGATACGCAGTATTTT; CDR3: CASQRGQDLRTDTQYF
V: TRBV29-1; D: .; J: TRBJ1-4; size: .; DNA: TGCAGCGTTTTACAGACGAATGAAAAACTGTTTTTT; CDR3: CSVLQTNEKLFF
V: TRBV29-1; D: .; J: TRBJ1-2; size: .; DNA: TGCAGCGGGTGGGAGCGCGGCGCCGGGGCCTCTGGCTACACCTTC; CDR3: CSGWERGAGASGYTF
V: TRBV5-6; D: .; J: TRBJ2-5; size: .; DNA: TGTGCCAGCAGCTTGGGGAGTTCTGGAGAGACCCAGTACTTC; CDR3: CASSLGSSGETQYF
V: TRBV4-3; D: .; J: TRBJ2-1; size: few; DNA: TGCGCCAGCAGCCAAGACGGGGTCCCAAGGGTGAATGAGCAGTTCTTC; CDR3: CASSQDGVPRVNEQFF
V: TRBV4-3; D: .; J: TRBJ2-1; size: .; DNA: TGCGCCAGCAGCCAAGAAGAAAAGGCAGTGGCCCAGTTCTTC; CDR3: CASSQEEKAVAQFF
V: TRBV5-6; D: .; J: TRBJ2-7; size: .; DNA: TGTGCCAGCAGTTCGTCCGCTCGTTCCGAGCAGTACTTC; CDR3: CASSSSARSEQYF
V: TRBV11-3; D: .; J: TRBJ2-3; size: few; DNA: TGTGCCAGCAGCTTAGGCGGGATTGATACGCAGTATTTT; CDR3: CASSLGGIDTQYF
V: TRBV10-3; D: .; J: TRBJ1-1; size: .; DNA: TGTGCCATCAGTGAGTCGGGCAGGGGCACTGAAGCTTTCTTT; CDR3: CAISESGRGTEAFF
V: TRBV29-1; D: TRBD1; J: TRBJ1-1; size: .; DNA: TGCAGCGTTAGGACAGGGGGTACTGAAGCTTTCTTT; CDR3: CSVRTGGTEAFF
V: TRBV29-1; D: .; J: TRBJ1-1; size: few; DNA: TGCAGCGTGGTGGAAGGGGGAGCTTTCTTT; CDR3: CSVVEGGAFF
V: TRBV15; D: TRBD2; J: TRBJ2-5; size: few; DNA: TGTGCCACCAGCAGAGTCGGGACTACTGGATGGACCCAGTACTTC; CDR3: CATSRVGTTGWTQYF
V: TRBV29-1; D: TRBD2; J: TRBJ2-5; size: few; DNA: TGCAGCGTTGGCGACCTAGCGGGGGGGCCAGAGACCCAGTACTTC; CDR3: CSVGDLAGGPETQYF
V: TRBV11-2; D: TRBD1; J: TRBJ2-4; size: .; DNA: TGTGCCAGCAGCCCAATCAGGGGGCGGAACATTCAGTACTTC; CDR3: CASSPIRGRNIQYF
V: TRBV7-3; D: .; J: TRBJ2-5; size: .; DNA: TGTGCCAGCAGCTTATCAGGGACAACCCAAGAGACCCAGTACTTC; CDR3: CASSLSGTTQETQYF
V: TRBV18; D: TRBD2; J: TRBJ2-1; size: .; DNA: TGTGCCAGCTCACCTCAGGGCAGGACTAGCGGGACTAATGAGCAGTTCTTC; CDR3: CASSPQGRTSGTNEQFF
V: TRBV2; D: .; J: TRBJ2-7; size: .; DNA: TGTGCCAGCAGTGAAGCGTCCCATCACTACGAGCAGTACTTC; CDR3: CASSEASHHYEQYF
V: TRBV28; D: .; J: TRBJ2-3; size: .; DNA: TGTGCCAGCAGTTTGGCTAGTCAGATGAGACTTCGGACAGATACGCAGTATTTT; CDR3: CASSLASQMRLRTDTQYF
V: TRBV7-9; D: .; J: TRBJ2-7; size: .; DNA: TGTGCCAGCAGCTTAGATGCGGCGTCCTACGAGCAGTACTTC; CDR3: CASSLDAASYEQYF
V: TRBV9; D: .; J: TRBJ2-7; size: .; DNA: TGTGCCAGCAGCGTAGAGTGGGGAAGCGAGCAGTACTTC; CDR3: CASSVEWGSEQYF
V: TRBV4-3; D: .; J: TRBJ1-2; size: .; DNA: TGCGCCAGCAGCCATAAAGAGGGGGTATTGGTCGGCTACACCTTC; CDR3: CASSHKEGVLVGYTF
V: TRBV4-1; D: TRBD1; J: TRBJ1-1; size: .; DNA: TGCGCCAGCAGCCAAGACAGGGGGCGGGTCACTGAAGCTTTCTTT; CDR3: CASSQDRGRVTEAFF
V: TRBV25-1; D: TRBD1; J: TRBJ2-4; size: few; DNA: TGTGCCAGCAGTGCCCCGGGACAGGGGGCCAAAAACATTCAGTACTTC; CDR3: CASSAPGQGAKNIQYF
V: TRBV4-3; D: .; J: TRBJ2-3; size: .; DNA: TGCGCCAGCAGCCAAGATATACCCCGGGGACGGACTAGCACAGATACGCAGTATTTT; CDR3: CASSQDIPRGRTSTDTQYF
V: TRBV13; D: .; J: TRBJ2-5; size: many; DNA: TGTGCCAGCAGGGGTACCACGTTGACCCAGTACTTC; CDR3: CASRGTTLTQYF
V: TRBV9; D: .; J: TRBJ2-2; size: few; DNA: TGTGCCAGCAGTCGGTCCGGGCAGTTCAGCACCGGGGAGCTGTTTTTT; CDR3: CASSRSGQFSTGELFF